The next 31 T cell receptor beta chains were all read from a single sample in a study of blood T cell repertoires in COVID-19. TCRdb's table, derived via immunoSEQ multiplex PCR, lists solely in-frame clones and lacks some. The sample holds some 220,000 clones; about 90% are singletons and the top ten take approximately 12%. Sample: peripheral blood. The receptors stem from a woman between 18 and 30 years old who had recovered from COVID-19.

J is TRBJ2-5 and V is TRBV11-1; a weak D match, TRBD2 (5 bases). The CDR3 covers 14 residues. Germline CDR1 reads SGHAT; CDR2 reads FQDESV (reference sequence). The V gene lost 3 bases and the J gene lost 5 bases, with 13 bases spanning the gap. The CDR3 nucleotides read TGTGCCAGCAGCTTGCCTCGGGGTGGGGAGACCCAGTACTTC. Its translation is CASSLPRGGETQYF.

The chain links TRBV27 to TRBJ2-1; TRBD2 aligns across 11 bases. This CDR3 has 16 residues. Germline V gene data show CDR1 as MNHEY and CDR2 as SMNVEV (reference sequence). With 4 bases clipped from V and 6 bases from J, the junction kept 8 bases outside the gene matches. The CDR3 sequence: CASSYLTGTSGNEQFF. The CDR3 bases are TGTGCCAGCAGTTACCTGACCGGGACTAGCGGCAATGAGCAGTTCTTC.

As regards this clone: Within the sample, other DNA sequences also encode this same CDR3. V usage is TRBV18 and J usage is TRBJ1-2, with D perhaps matching TRBD1 (6 bases). Germline values: CDR1 KGHSH, CDR2 LQKENI. CDR3 size: 13 residues. The germline V and J ends were trimmed by 2 bases and 2 bases, with 6 bases remaining between them. The CDR3 DNA is TGTGCCAGCTCACCAGGACAGAACTATGGCTACACCTTC. It specifies CASSPGQNYGYTF.

The chain combines TRBV7-2 with TRBJ2-2, with TRBD2 matching 9 bases. Germline CDR1 reads SGHTA; CDR2 reads FQGNSA. This CDR3 has 13 residues. The trim removed 5 bases at V and 7 bases at J, leaving 2 bases unmatched. DNA of the CDR3: TGTGCCAGCAGCCGGACTAGCGACGGGGAGCTGTTTTTT. Its protein is CASSRTSDGELFF.

This clone has just one count. This chain uses TRBV20-1 with TRBJ2-7; the D is unclear. Trimming took off 0 bases at V and 9 bases at J, with 9 bases between the two ends. Per the germline V gene, CDR1 is DFQATT and CDR2 is SNEGSKA (reference sequence). This CDR3 is 11 amino acids long. The CDR3 coding sequence is TGCAGTGCTAGAGATCCTGCGCGGCAGTACTTC. As protein: CSARDPARQYF.

The genes are TRBV19 and TRBJ2-1, with D uncertain. This CDR3 has 11 amino acids. The germline V and J ends were trimmed by 7 bases and 4 bases, with 5 bases remaining between them. Germline V lookup: CDR1 LNHDA, CDR2 SQIVND (reference sequence). The CDR3 DNA sequence: TGTGCCAGTACCATGTACAATGAGCAGTTCTTC. As protein: CASTMYNEQFF.

CDR3 in amino acids: CSVEADPSGPYF. The DNA for the CDR3 is TGCAGCGTTGAAGCCGATCCCAGTGGTCCGTACTTC. The V gene is TRBV29-1, the J gene TRBJ2-7; D unresolved. The length of the CDR3 is 12 residues. The germline V gene encodes CDR1 SQVTM and CDR2 ANQGSEA. V gave up 1 base and J gave up 12 bases, with 16 bases separating them.

This clone was picked up one time. V is TRBV7-2 and J is TRBJ1-2, with D possibly TRBD1 on 6 matching bases. Trimming took 5 bases from V and 2 from J, leaving 12 bases between them. The CDR3 totals 14 residues. CDR1 SGHTA and CDR2 FQGNSA come from the germline V gene. CDR3 bases: TGTGCCAGCAGCCCTGACAGGTCCAACTATGGCTACACCTTC. This sequence encodes CASSPDRSNYGYTF. The entire variable domain, with the rest obtained from reference TRBV7-2 and TRBJ1-2, is as follows: GAGVSQSPSNKVTEKGKDVELRCDPISGHTALYWYRQSLGQGLEFLIYFQGNSAPDKSGLPSDRFSAERTGGSVSTLTIQRTQQEDSAVYLCASSPDRSNYGYTFGSGTRLTVV.

This chain joins TRBV5-6 and TRBJ2-1, with a possible D match to TRBD2 (6 bases). The germline V gene has CDR1 SGHDT and CDR2 YYEEEE. The CDR3 has 15 amino acids. The V end lost 0 bases, the J end lost 3 bases, and 10 bases lay between the germline ends. The DNA of the CDR3 is TGTGCCAGCAGCTTGGGGTTAGCGGTCTACAATGAGCAGTTCTTC. This encodes CASSLGLAVYNEQFF.

The CDR3 DNA is TGCGCCAGCAGCTTTTCGGGAGGCGGACCAGATACGCAGTATTTT. Protein product: CASSFSGGGPDTQYF. The chain joins TRBV5-1 to TRBJ2-3; 7 bases are a match to TRBD2. Germline CDR1 is SGHRS and CDR2 is YFSETQ. J lost 4 bases, V lost 2 bases, and 7 bases had no gene match. There are 15 residues in the CDR3.

The rearrangement uses TRBV30 and TRBJ2-5, with TRBD2 matching over 12 bases. Trimming at V came to 2 bases and at J to 4 bases, leaving 11 bases not matched to a gene. Per germline, CDR1 GTSNPN and CDR2 SVGIG (reference sequence). This CDR3 has 17 amino acids. The CDR3 here is CAWSIGTSGSQRETQYF. Here the CDR3 DNA reads TGTGCCTGGAGTATTGGGACTAGCGGGTCCCAGCGAGAGACCCAGTACTTC.

The rearrangement links TRBV5-6 to TRBJ1-3; 7 nucleotides agree with TRBD1. The V and J ends lost 7 bases and 2 bases, in that order; junction bases with no gene match: 6. CDR1 is SGHDT, CDR2 YYEEEE, per germline. The CDR3 has 14 residues. The CDR3 loop reads CASGDRAAGNTIYF. CDR3 nucleotides: TGTGCCAGCGGAGACAGGGCAGCTGGAAACACCATATATTTT.

The CDR3 DNA is TGTGCCAGCAGTTCCAGAGGAGGCAATCAGCCCCAGCATTTT. It translates to CASSSRGGNQPQHF. This rearrangement joins TRBV6-5 to TRBJ1-5; D unclear. Germline V gives CDR1 MNHEY, CDR2 SVGAGI. Trimming took 4 bases from V and 2 from J, leaving 9 bases between them. The CDR3 runs 14 residues.

The chain couples TRBV2 to TRBJ1-2; D is unresolved. Trimming took off 8 bases at V and 8 bases at J, with 15 bases between the two ends. This CDR3 has 12 residues. Germline CDR1 is SNHLY and CDR2 is FYNNEI. The CDR3, as DNA: TGTGCCAGCCTAGGATCCTCCATGGGCTACACCTTC. Residues: CASLGSSMGYTF.

The chain carries TRBV7-2 and TRBJ2-1, with 7 bases fitting TRBD1. J lost 4 bases, V lost 5 bases, and 14 bases had no gene match. The CDR3 runs to 17 residues. Germline CDR1 SGHTA, CDR2 FQGNSA. The CDR3 nucleotides read TGTGCCAGCAGCCGCGGTCTATTGGGGACAGAATACAATGAGCAGTTCTTC. This sequence encodes CASSRGLLGTEYNEQFF.

This sequence joins TRBV4-3 and TRBJ2-1; D may be TRBD1 (5 bases). The CDR3 is made up of 18 amino acids. Germline CDR1 LGHNA, CDR2 YSLEER. With 0 bases removed from V and 7 bases from J, the gap between germline ends came to 22 bases. The CDR3 DNA is TGCGCCAGCAGCCAAGATCACCCGTGGCAGGGCTTAGCTAATGAGCAGTTCTTC. It specifies CASSQDHPWQGLANEQFF.

The CDR3 protein is CASSFGRQSYYEQYF. CDR3 nucleotide sequence: TGTGCCAGCAGCTTTGGTCGACAGTCCTACTACGAGCAGTACTTC. The rearrangement joins TRBV13 to TRBJ2-7; D is perhaps TRBD1 (5 bases). Trimming left V 3 bases short and J 3 bases short, with 15 bases between. The CDR3 has 15 amino acids. In germline, CDR1 is PRHDT, CDR2 FYEKMQ (reference sequence).

The chain couples TRBV15 to TRBJ1-5; a possible D gene is TRBD1 (5 bases). Looked up from germline, CDR1 is LNHNV and CDR2 is YYDKDF (reference sequence). The CDR3 length is 15 residues. Trimming pared 2 bases from V and 7 bases from J, leaving 15 bases between. The CDR3 sequence: CATSRLGEEGQPQHF. DNA of the CDR3: TGTGCCACCAGCAGACTAGGAGAGGAGGGGCAGCCCCAGCATTTT.

The V and J genes are TRBV29-1 and TRBJ2-1; the D gene is possibly TRBD2 (6 bases). The V gene lost 6 bases and the J gene lost 6 bases, with 15 bases spanning the gap. The CDR3 totals 13 residues. Germline V gene sequence: CDR1 SQVTM, CDR2 ANQGSEA. For the CDR3, the DNA is TGCAGCGTCGCGGGGCGCCAGACCAATGAGCAGTTCTTC. The encoded protein is CSVAGRQTNEQFF.

V is TRBV29-1 and J is TRBJ2-7; D is perhaps TRBD1 (5 bases). Germline V gene sequence: CDR1 SQVTM, CDR2 ANQGSEA. CDR3 size: 12 residues. V gave up 2 bases and J gave up 5 bases, with 10 bases separating them. CDR3 bases: TGCAGCGTTGAAATGACAGTGAACGAGCAGTACTTC. Its translation is CSVEMTVNEQYF.

This clone came up once. The chain is built from TRBV12-5 and TRBJ2-7, with TRBD2 identical over 9 bases. J lost 5 bases, V lost 0 bases, and 11 bases had no gene match. The CDR3 is made up of 17 amino acids. Germline-derived CDR1 and CDR2 are LGHNT and FRNRAP. The CDR3 DNA sequence: TGTGCTAGTGGTTTGGTACTTGCGGGAGGGCTGACTCACGAGCAGTACTTC. Translation gives CASGLVLAGGLTHEQYF. Using reference TRBV12-5 and TRBJ2-7 for the parts outside the CDR3, the full variable domain is DARVTQTPRHKVTEMGQEVTMRCQPILGHNTVFWYRQTMMQGLELLAYFRNRAPLDDSGMPKDRFSAEMPDATLATLKIQPSEPRDSAVYFCASGLVLAGGLTHEQYFGPGTRLTVT.

V is TRBV2 and J is TRBJ1-1, with 10 positions matching TRBD1. V shed 5 bases and J 3 bases; nucleotides not matched to a gene: 3. The CDR3 consists of 14 residues. Germline V gene sequence: CDR1 SNHLY, CDR2 FYNNEI. The DNA of the CDR3 is TGTGCCAGCAGTCGACAGGGGGCGGACACTGAAGCTTTCTTT. It is translated as CASSRQGADTEAFF.

This chain connects TRBV7-9 to TRBJ2-3, with 8 bases matching TRBD2. Germline loops: CDR1 SEHNR, CDR2 FQNEAQ (reference sequence). The CDR3 totals 15 residues. The V gene end was trimmed by 0 bases and the J gene end by 3 bases; junction bases not matched to a gene: 2. The CDR3 loop reads CASSLAAGGTDTQYF. The CDR3 bases are TGTGCCAGCAGCTTAGCCGCGGGAGGTACAGATACGCAGTATTTT. The full variable domain, in which reference TRBV7-9 and TRBJ2-3 provide the parts outside the CDR3, is DTGVSQNPRHKITKRGQNVTFRCDPISEHNRLYWYRQTLGQGPEFLTYFQNEAQLEKSRLLSDRFSAERPKGSFSTLEIQRTEQGDSAMYLCASSLAAGGTDTQYFGPGTRLTVL.

The chain recombines TRBV9 with TRBJ2-7; D perhaps matches TRBD2 (7 bases). This CDR3 comprises 15 residues. V lost 3 bases and J lost 1, with 14 bases in between. Germline lookup yields CDR1 SGDLS and CDR2 YYNGEE. The CDR3 protein is CASSEEGEGSYEQYF. The CDR3, as DNA: TGTGCCAGCAGCGAAGAGGGGGAGGGTTCCTACGAGCAGTACTTC. Together with reference TRBV9 and TRBJ2-7, the CDR3 gives the full variable domain: DSGVTQTPKHLITATGQRVTLRCSPRSGDLSVYWYQQSLDQGLQFLIQYYNGEERAKGNILERFSAQQFPDLHSELNLSSLELGDSALYFCASSEEGEGSYEQYFGPGTRLTVT.

V is TRBV4-3 and J is TRBJ2-1; 7 bases match TRBD2. Germline V gene data show CDR1 as LGHNA and CDR2 as YSLEER. The CDR3 extends over 14 amino acids. The ends lost 8 bases at V and 4 bases at J; junction bases unmatched: 8. CDR3 DNA sequence: TGCGCCAGCCGGCGGGAGCGGGATTACAATGAGCAGTTCTTC. Encoded protein: CASRRERDYNEQFF.

The rearrangement joins TRBV10-3 to TRBJ1-2; perhaps TRBD1 as D (6 bases). Trimming took off 8 bases at V and 2 bases at J, with 12 bases between the two ends. CDR3 length equals 13 residues. Per germline, CDR1 ENHRY and CDR2 SYGVKD. The CDR3 spells CAIEGDKNYGYTF. The CDR3 nucleotides are TGTGCCATCGAAGGGGACAAGAACTATGGCTACACCTTC.

This chain joins TRBV9 and TRBJ2-1; D gene uncertain. Trimming removed 4 bases from V and 8 bases from J, with 13 bases in between. CDR1 SGDLS and CDR2 YYNGEE come from the germline V gene. The CDR3 length is 13 residues. The DNA of the CDR3 is TGTGCCAGCAGCTTCCCTCTCTCGGATGAGCAGTTCTTC. This sequence encodes CASSFPLSDEQFF.

The chain employs TRBV29-1 and TRBJ2-7; 7 bases align to TRBD2. CDR1 is SQVTM, CDR2 ANQGSEA, per germline. CDR3 length: 12 residues. Unmatched junction bases numbered 3, after V lost 5 bases and J lost 2 bases. CDR3 bases: TGCAGCGTTCCGGGAGGAACCTACGAGCAGTACTTC. It translates to CSVPGGTYEQYF.

Notes on this clone: The junction departs from the called germline gene at one end, perhaps through a read error. The V gene is TRBV12-3 or TRBV12-4, the J gene TRBJ1-2; no definite D call. The length of the CDR3 is 11 residues. The CDR3 DNA is TGTGCCAGCAGTTTAGCCCTTTTAAAGCAATTC. Translated, it gives CASSLALLKQF.

V usage is TRBV30 and J usage is TRBJ2-2; maybe TRBD2 (7 bases). Germline CDR1 GTSNPN, CDR2 SVGIG (reference sequence). The CDR3 sequence is 15 residues long. With 1 base removed from V and 8 bases from J, the gap between germline ends came to 17 bases. The CDR3 sequence is CAWSATGGAWGELFF. DNA of the CDR3: TGTGCCTGGAGTGCCACGGGGGGCGCATGGGGGGAGCTGTTTTTT.

V is TRBV7-3 and J is TRBJ2-2; 15 bases fit TRBD2. This CDR3 has 19 amino acids. Germline-derived CDR1 and CDR2 are SGHTA and FQGTGA. V was clipped by 5 bases and J by 0 bases; unmatched bases: 7. The CDR3, as DNA: TGTGCCAGCAGCCAGGGACTAGCGGGAGGCCCCGCGAACACCGGGGAGCTGTTTTTT. It is translated as CASSQGLAGGPANTGELFF.